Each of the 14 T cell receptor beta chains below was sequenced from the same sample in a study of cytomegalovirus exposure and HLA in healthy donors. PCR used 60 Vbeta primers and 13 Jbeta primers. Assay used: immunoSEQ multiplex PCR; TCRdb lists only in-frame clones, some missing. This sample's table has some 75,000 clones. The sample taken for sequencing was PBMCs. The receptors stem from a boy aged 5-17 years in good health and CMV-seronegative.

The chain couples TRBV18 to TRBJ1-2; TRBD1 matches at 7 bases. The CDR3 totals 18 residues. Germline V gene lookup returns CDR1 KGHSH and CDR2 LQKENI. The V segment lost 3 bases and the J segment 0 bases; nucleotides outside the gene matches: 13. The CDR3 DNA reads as TGTGCCAGCTCACCCTTAAAAGGACAGGCAAAGACTAACTATGGCTACACCTTC. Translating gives CASSPLKGQAKTNYGYTF.

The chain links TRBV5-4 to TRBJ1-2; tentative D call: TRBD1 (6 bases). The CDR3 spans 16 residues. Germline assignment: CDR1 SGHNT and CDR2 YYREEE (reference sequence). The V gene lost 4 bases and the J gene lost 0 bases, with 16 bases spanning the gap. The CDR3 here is CASSRKSDSPNYGYTF. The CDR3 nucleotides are TGTGCCAGCAGCCGGAAATCGGACAGCCCTAACTATGGCTACACCTTC.

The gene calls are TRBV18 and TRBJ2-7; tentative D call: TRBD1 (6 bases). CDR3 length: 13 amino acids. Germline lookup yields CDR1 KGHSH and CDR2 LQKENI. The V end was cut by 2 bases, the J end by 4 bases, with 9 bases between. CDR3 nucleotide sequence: TGTGCCAGCTCACCAGGGGACAAGTACGAGCAGTACTTC. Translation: CASSPGDKYEQYF.

The CDR3 DNA reads TGCAGTGCCGCGTCTGTGAATGAGCAGTTCTTC. It translates to CSAASVNEQFF. The rearrangement joins TRBV20-1 to TRBJ2-1; D gene unclear. Germline V gene data show CDR1 as DFQATT and CDR2 as SNEGSKA (reference sequence). The length of the CDR3 is 11 residues. V dropped 6 bases and J dropped 7 bases, with 10 bases sitting between them.

The CDR3 spells CASSLGLQNTGELFF. DNA of the CDR3: TGTGCCAGCAGTCTTGGGCTCCAGAACACCGGGGAGCTGTTTTTT. The V call is TRBV2, the J call TRBJ2-2, with D unclear. This CDR3 contains 15 residues. V was cut by 5 bases and J by 1 base, with 11 bases left in between. Per germline, CDR1 SNHLY and CDR2 FYNNEI. Supplemented by reference TRBV2 and TRBJ2-2, the full variable domain reads EPEVTQTPSHQVTQMGQEVILRCVPISNHLYFYWYRQILGQKVEFLVSFYNNEISEKSEIFDDQFSVERPDGSNFTLKIRSTKLEDSAMYFCASSLGLQNTGELFFGEGSRLTVL.

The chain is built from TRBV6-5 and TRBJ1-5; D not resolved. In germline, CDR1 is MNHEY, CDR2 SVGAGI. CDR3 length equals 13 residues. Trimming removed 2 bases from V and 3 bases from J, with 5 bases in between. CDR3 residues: CASSYRDNQPQHF. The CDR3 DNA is TGTGCCAGCAGTTACCGCGACAATCAGCCCCAGCATTTT.

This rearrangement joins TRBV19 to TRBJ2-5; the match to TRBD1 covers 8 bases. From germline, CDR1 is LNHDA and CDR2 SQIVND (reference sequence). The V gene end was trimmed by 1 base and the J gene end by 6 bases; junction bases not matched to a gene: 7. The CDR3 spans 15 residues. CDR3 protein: CASSIVGTGKQTQYF. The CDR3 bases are TGTGCCAGTAGTATAGTTGGGACAGGTAAACAGACCCAGTACTTC.

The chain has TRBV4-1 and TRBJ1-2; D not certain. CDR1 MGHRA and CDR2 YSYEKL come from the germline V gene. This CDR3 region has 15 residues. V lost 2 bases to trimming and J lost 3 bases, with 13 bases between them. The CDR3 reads CASSQTGRLDYGYTF. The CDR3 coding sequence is TGCGCCAGCAGCCAAACTGGCAGGTTAGACTATGGCTACACCTTC.

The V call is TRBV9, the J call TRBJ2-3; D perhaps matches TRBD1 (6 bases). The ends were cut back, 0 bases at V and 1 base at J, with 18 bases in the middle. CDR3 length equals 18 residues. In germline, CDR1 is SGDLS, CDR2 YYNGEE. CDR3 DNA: TGTGCCAGCAGCGTAGCGCCAATAGACAGGTGGGGCACAGATACGCAGTATTTT. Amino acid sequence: CASSVAPIDRWGTDTQYF.

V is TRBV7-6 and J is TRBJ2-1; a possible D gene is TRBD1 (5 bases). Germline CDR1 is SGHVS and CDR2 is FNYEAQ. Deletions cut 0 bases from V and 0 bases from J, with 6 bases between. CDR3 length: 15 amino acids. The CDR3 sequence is CASSLAQGSYNEQFF. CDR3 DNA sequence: TGTGCCAGCAGCTTAGCGCAGGGCTCCTACAATGAGCAGTTCTTC.

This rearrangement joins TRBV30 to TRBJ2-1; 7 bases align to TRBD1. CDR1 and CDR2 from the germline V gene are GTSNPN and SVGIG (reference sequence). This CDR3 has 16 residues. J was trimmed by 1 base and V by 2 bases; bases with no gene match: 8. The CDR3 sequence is CAWSPNLRGSYNEQFF. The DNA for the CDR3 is TGTGCCTGGAGTCCGAACCTCAGGGGGTCCTACAATGAGCAGTTCTTC.

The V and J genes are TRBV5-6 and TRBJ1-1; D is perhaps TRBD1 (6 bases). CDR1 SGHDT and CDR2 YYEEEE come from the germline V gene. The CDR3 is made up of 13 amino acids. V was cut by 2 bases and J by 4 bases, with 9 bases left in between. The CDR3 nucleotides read TGTGCCAGCAGCTTCCCAGGGGTCACTGAAGCTTTCTTT. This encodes CASSFPGVTEAFF.

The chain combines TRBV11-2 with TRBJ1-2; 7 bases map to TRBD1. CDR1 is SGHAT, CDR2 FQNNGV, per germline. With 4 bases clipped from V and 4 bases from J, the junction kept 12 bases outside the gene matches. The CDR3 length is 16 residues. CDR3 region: CASSSHRKGATYGYTF. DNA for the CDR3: TGTGCCAGCAGCTCACATCGTAAGGGGGCGACCTATGGCTACACCTTC.

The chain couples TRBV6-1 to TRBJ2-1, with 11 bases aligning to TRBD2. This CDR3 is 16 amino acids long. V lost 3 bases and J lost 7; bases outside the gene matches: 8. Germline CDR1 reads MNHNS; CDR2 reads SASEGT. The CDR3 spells CASSDGSGGAKNEQFF. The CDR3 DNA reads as TGTGCCAGCAGTGATGGTAGCGGGGGGGCGAAGAATGAGCAGTTCTTC.